Listed below are T cell receptor beta chains from one sample, sequenced in a study of human T cells and chemical hapten exposure. TCRdb used MiXCR to reprocess the RACE reads, holding one entry per CDR3 protein. Here the sample spans roughly 53,000 distinct CDR3 sequences, 9.9% being singletons. This specimen was whole blood, taken in connection with sensitization to the hapten diphenylcyclopropenone (DPC). These receptor sequences come from a woman in her forties with alopecia areata. Some clones in this sample may be carry-over from other donors' samples. Each CDR3 is given with its conserved first and last residue. The D gene is left open where the match is weak. Part of the rows lack a size; the others show once, few, many or a class for expanded clones.

j_call: TRBJ2-3
d_call: TRBD2
v_call: TRBV11-2
cdr3_length: 15
clone_size: many
cdr3_aa: CASSPTSGVTDTQYF
cdr3_nt: TGTGCCAGCAGCCCTACTAGCGGGGTCACAGATACGCAGTATTTT

j_call: TRBJ1-2
d_call: .
v_call: TRBV7-6
cdr3_length: 13
clone_size: few
cdr3_aa: CASTTIAGESYTF
cdr3_nt: TGTGCCAGCACTACTATCGCAGGGGAGAGCTACACCTTC

j_call: TRBJ1-1
d_call: TRBD1
v_call: TRBV30
cdr3_length: 13
clone_size: few
cdr3_aa: CAYLQGGKTEAFF
cdr3_nt: TGTGCCTACCTACAGGGGGGAAAGACTGAAGCTTTCTTT

j_call: TRBJ1-5
d_call: .
v_call: TRBV12-3/TRBV12-4
cdr3_length: 14
clone_size: many
cdr3_aa: CASTRTASNQPQHF
cdr3_nt: TGTGCCAGCACTCGGACAGCTAGCAATCAGCCCCAGCATTTT

j_call: TRBJ1-2
d_call: .
v_call: TRBV5-1
cdr3_length: 12
clone_size: .
cdr3_aa: CASSTDNYGYTF
cdr3_nt: TGCGCCAGTTCGACCGACAACTATGGCTACACCTTC

j_call: TRBJ2-4
d_call: .
v_call: TRBV12-3/TRBV12-4
cdr3_length: 13
clone_size: many
cdr3_aa: CASSLARARSQYF
cdr3_nt: TGTGCCAGCAGTTTAGCGCGGGCTAGATCTCAGTACTTC

j_call: TRBJ2-3
d_call: TRBD2
v_call: TRBV19
cdr3_length: 15
clone_size: .
cdr3_aa: CASSIGAGISDTQYF
cdr3_nt: TGTGCCAGTAGTATTGGAGCGGGGATCTCAGATACGCAGTATTTT

j_call: TRBJ2-1
d_call: TRBD2
v_call: TRBV5-4
cdr3_length: 14
clone_size: .
cdr3_aa: CASSFRDYDNEQFF
cdr3_nt: TGTGCCAGCAGCTTCCGGGACTATGACAATGAGCAGTTCTTC

j_call: TRBJ2-3
d_call: TRBD2
v_call: TRBV6-4
cdr3_length: 16
clone_size: many
cdr3_aa: CASSVTSGGAQDTQYF
cdr3_nt: TGTGCCAGCAGTGTCACAAGCGGGGGGGCCCAAGATACGCAGTATTTT

j_call: TRBJ2-7
d_call: .
v_call: TRBV5-4
cdr3_length: 13
clone_size: few
cdr3_aa: CATSPGWGSEQYF
cdr3_nt: TGTGCCACCTCACCGGGTTGGGGGAGCGAGCAGTACTTC

j_call: TRBJ2-1
d_call: TRBD2
v_call: TRBV28
cdr3_length: 15
clone_size: few
cdr3_aa: CASSGTGTSINEQFF
cdr3_nt: TGTGCCAGCAGTGGGACCGGGACTAGCATCAATGAGCAGTTCTTC

j_call: TRBJ2-7
d_call: TRBD2
v_call: TRBV4-1
cdr3_length: 14
clone_size: many
cdr3_aa: CASSQREGWYEQYF
cdr3_nt: TGCGCCAGCAGCCAACGGGAGGGATGGTACGAGCAGTACTTC

j_call: TRBJ2-7
d_call: .
v_call: TRBV4-3
cdr3_length: 16
clone_size: many
cdr3_aa: CASSQDQGVSTYEQYF
cdr3_nt: TGCGCCAGCAGCCAAGATCAGGGTGTGAGTACCTACGAGCAGTACTTC

j_call: TRBJ2-1
d_call: TRBD2
v_call: TRBV7-3
cdr3_length: 16
clone_size: many
cdr3_aa: CASSPGLAGGRYEQFF
cdr3_nt: TGTGCCAGCAGCCCGGGACTAGCGGGGGGAAGGTATGAGCAGTTCTTC

j_call: TRBJ2-7
d_call: .
v_call: TRBV19
cdr3_length: 15
clone_size: .
cdr3_aa: CASSLAENLPYEQYF
cdr3_nt: TGTGCCAGTAGTTTGGCTGAAAACCTACCCTACGAGCAGTACTTC

j_call: TRBJ2-3
d_call: .
v_call: TRBV20-1
cdr3_length: 14
clone_size: few
cdr3_aa: CSASEDHSVYTQYF
cdr3_nt: TGCAGTGCTAGCGAGGACCATTCCGTGTATACGCAGTATTTT

j_call: TRBJ2-5
d_call: .
v_call: TRBV25-1
cdr3_length: 13
clone_size: many
cdr3_aa: CASSPDSQETQYF
cdr3_nt: TGTGCCAGCAGTCCGGACAGCCAAGAGACCCAGTACTTC

j_call: TRBJ2-1
d_call: .
v_call: TRBV7-3
cdr3_length: 15
clone_size: .
cdr3_aa: CASSARGNSYNEQFF
cdr3_nt: TGTGCCAGCAGCGCCAGGGGCAACTCCTACAATGAGCAGTTCTTC

j_call: TRBJ2-1
d_call: .
v_call: TRBV11-1
cdr3_length: 12
clone_size: few
cdr3_aa: CASSFTNNEQFF
cdr3_nt: TGTGCCAGCAGCTTTACGAACAATGAGCAGTTCTTC

j_call: TRBJ1-1
d_call: .
v_call: TRBV7-9
cdr3_length: 15
clone_size: few
cdr3_aa: CASTNTRDLNTEAFF
cdr3_nt: TGTGCCAGCACAAATACGAGGGATTTGAACACTGAAGCTTTCTTT

j_call: TRBJ2-2
d_call: .
v_call: TRBV28
cdr3_length: 15
clone_size: .
cdr3_aa: CASSYPGGRAGELFF
cdr3_nt: TGTGCCAGCAGTTACCCCGGGGGGCGGGCCGGGGAGCTGTTTTTT

j_call: TRBJ1-3
d_call: .
v_call: TRBV7-6
cdr3_length: 17
clone_size: .
cdr3_aa: CASSLDIPSVSGNTIYF
cdr3_nt: TGTGCCAGCAGCTTAGATATACCGTCCGTCTCTGGAAACACCATATATTTT

j_call: TRBJ1-2
d_call: TRBD1
v_call: TRBV6-6
cdr3_length: 14
clone_size: many
cdr3_aa: CASRDRDSTYGYTF
cdr3_nt: TGTGCCAGCAGGGACCGGGACAGCACGTATGGCTACACCTTC

j_call: TRBJ1-6
d_call: .
v_call: TRBV7-9
cdr3_length: 15
clone_size: few
cdr3_aa: CASSSTDLNNSPLHF
cdr3_nt: TGTGCCAGCAGCTCTACAGATCTGAATAATTCACCCCTCCACTTT

j_call: TRBJ1-1
d_call: TRBD1
v_call: TRBV6-2/TRBV6-3
cdr3_length: 15
clone_size: few
cdr3_aa: CASSSTDREDTEAFF
cdr3_nt: TGTGCCAGCAGTTCCACGGACAGGGAGGACACTGAAGCTTTCTTT

j_call: TRBJ2-3
d_call: .
v_call: TRBV11-2
cdr3_length: 13
clone_size: many
cdr3_aa: CASSLASTDTQYF
cdr3_nt: TGTGCCAGCAGCTTAGCTAGCACAGATACGCAGTATTTT

j_call: TRBJ1-2
d_call: .
v_call: TRBV12-3/TRBV12-4
cdr3_length: 13
clone_size: many
cdr3_aa: CASSLRRVYGYTF
cdr3_nt: TGTGCCAGCAGCCTACGGCGGGTCTATGGCTACACCTTC

j_call: TRBJ2-6
d_call: .
v_call: TRBV10-1
cdr3_length: 17
clone_size: .
cdr3_aa: CASRPAGVPPGANVLTF
cdr3_nt: TGCGCCAGCCGCCCGGCGGGTGTTCCTCCGGGGGCCAACGTCCTGACTTTC

j_call: TRBJ2-3
d_call: TRBD2
v_call: TRBV12-3/TRBV12-4
cdr3_length: 15
clone_size: many
cdr3_aa: CASSIVGGGTDTQYF
cdr3_nt: TGTGCCAGCAGTATAGTCGGGGGGGGCACAGATACGCAGTATTTT

j_call: TRBJ2-7
d_call: .
v_call: TRBV6-2/TRBV6-3
cdr3_length: 14
clone_size: .
cdr3_aa: CASRDEVGRGVQYF
cdr3_nt: TGTGCCAGCAGAGACGAGGTAGGGCGAGGGGTGCAGTACTTC

j_call: TRBJ1-1
d_call: .
v_call: TRBV9
cdr3_length: 17
clone_size: many
cdr3_aa: CASSVGATGSRNTEAFF
cdr3_nt: TGTGCCAGCAGCGTAGGGGCTACAGGTTCCAGGAACACTGAAGCTTTCTTT

j_call: TRBJ1-5
d_call: TRBD1
v_call: TRBV20-1
cdr3_length: 16
clone_size: few
cdr3_aa: CSARGQGVNSNQPQHF
cdr3_nt: TGCAGTGCCCGTGGACAGGGGGTGAATAGCAATCAGCCCCAGCATTTT

j_call: TRBJ1-6
d_call: TRBD1
v_call: TRBV20-1
cdr3_length: 13
clone_size: few
cdr3_aa: CSARDRINSPLHF
cdr3_nt: TGCAGTGCTAGGGACAGGATAAATTCACCCCTCCACTTT

j_call: TRBJ1-1
d_call: .
v_call: TRBV20-1
cdr3_length: 14
clone_size: few
cdr3_aa: CSASSPAMNTEAFF
cdr3_nt: TGCAGTGCTAGTTCCCCGGCTATGAACACTGAAGCTTTCTTT

j_call: TRBJ2-5
d_call: .
v_call: TRBV7-9
cdr3_length: 14
clone_size: .
cdr3_aa: CASSRRQNQETQYF
cdr3_nt: TGTGCCAGCAGCCGGAGACAGAACCAAGAGACCCAGTACTTC

j_call: TRBJ1-1
d_call: .
v_call: TRBV28
cdr3_length: 15
clone_size: many
cdr3_aa: CASSLSSLMNTEAFF
cdr3_nt: TGTGCCAGCAGTTTATCCAGCCTTATGAACACTGAAGCTTTCTTT

j_call: TRBJ1-2
d_call: .
v_call: TRBV5-1
cdr3_length: 13
clone_size: few
cdr3_aa: CASSLGTYYGYTF
cdr3_nt: TGCGCCAGCAGCTTGGGGACATACTATGGCTACACCTTC

j_call: TRBJ2-3
d_call: .
v_call: TRBV14
cdr3_length: 14
clone_size: many
cdr3_aa: CASSRFIGTDTQYF
cdr3_nt: TGTGCCAGCAGCCGCTTTATTGGGACAGATACGCAGTATTTT

j_call: TRBJ1-6
d_call: TRBD1
v_call: TRBV5-4
cdr3_length: 15
clone_size: few
cdr3_aa: CASSPFQGATPPLHF
cdr3_nt: TGTGCCAGCAGCCCTTTCCAGGGGGCCACGCCACCCCTCCACTTT

j_call: TRBJ2-7
d_call: .
v_call: TRBV9
cdr3_length: 13
clone_size: .
cdr3_aa: CASSVYNQGEQYF
cdr3_nt: TGTGCCAGCAGTGTATACAACCAGGGGGAGCAGTACTTC

j_call: TRBJ2-5
d_call: TRBD2
v_call: TRBV12-3/TRBV12-4
cdr3_length: 14
clone_size: few
cdr3_aa: CASSFSGLKETQYF
cdr3_nt: TGTGCCAGCAGTTTCTCGGGACTAAAGGAGACCCAGTACTTC

j_call: TRBJ2-1
d_call: .
v_call: TRBV7-9
cdr3_length: 18
clone_size: few
cdr3_aa: CASRTTGQPFSSYNEQFF
cdr3_nt: TGTGCCAGCAGAACTACTGGGCAGCCCTTCAGCTCCTACAATGAGCAGTTCTTC

j_call: TRBJ1-1
d_call: TRBD1
v_call: TRBV5-5
cdr3_length: 17
clone_size: many
cdr3_aa: CASSSIPGQGEGTEAFF
cdr3_nt: TGTGCCAGCAGCTCGATACCGGGACAGGGGGAGGGCACTGAAGCTTTCTTT

j_call: TRBJ1-1
d_call: TRBD1
v_call: TRBV7-2
cdr3_length: 15
clone_size: few
cdr3_aa: CASSSPGQMNTEAFF
cdr3_nt: TGTGCCAGCAGCTCCCCGGGACAGATGAACACTGAAGCTTTCTTT

j_call: TRBJ1-4
d_call: .
v_call: TRBV20-1
cdr3_length: 11
clone_size: few
cdr3_aa: CSAATGEKLFF
cdr3_nt: TGCAGTGCTGCGACGGGTGAAAAACTGTTTTTT

j_call: TRBJ2-3
d_call: .
v_call: TRBV4-1
cdr3_length: 16
clone_size: few
cdr3_aa: CASFPVAERSTDTQYF
cdr3_nt: TGCGCCAGCTTTCCGGTCGCGGAGAGAAGCACAGATACGCAGTATTTT

j_call: TRBJ1-4
d_call: .
v_call: TRBV2
cdr3_length: 15
clone_size: .
cdr3_aa: CASSLLRQMNEKLFF
cdr3_nt: TGTGCCAGCAGCCTATTAAGACAGATGAATGAAAAACTGTTTTTT

j_call: TRBJ1-2
d_call: TRBD1
v_call: TRBV2
cdr3_length: 15
clone_size: few
cdr3_aa: CASSEVRGDSDGYTF
cdr3_nt: TGTGCCAGCAGTGAAGTCAGGGGGGACTCAGATGGCTACACCTTC

j_call: TRBJ2-3
d_call: TRBD2
v_call: TRBV30
cdr3_length: 14
clone_size: .
cdr3_aa: CAWSRGGITDTQYF
cdr3_nt: TGTGCCTGGAGCCGGGGGGGCATCACAGATACGCAGTATTTT

j_call: TRBJ2-3
d_call: .
v_call: TRBV7-9
cdr3_length: 16
clone_size: few
cdr3_aa: CASSFAERVYTDTQYF
cdr3_nt: TGTGCCAGCAGCTTCGCAGAAAGGGTGTACACAGATACGCAGTATTTT

j_call: TRBJ1-1
d_call: .
v_call: TRBV9
cdr3_length: 15
clone_size: .
cdr3_aa: CASSVGRAQNTEAFF
cdr3_nt: TGTGCCAGCAGCGTTGGCAGGGCCCAGAACACTGAAGCTTTCTTT

j_call: TRBJ2-7
d_call: .
v_call: TRBV12-3/TRBV12-4
cdr3_length: 16
clone_size: few
cdr3_aa: CASSSPLTKYPREQYF
cdr3_nt: TGTGCCAGCAGTTCGCCCCTCACAAAGTACCCTCGCGAGCAGTACTTC

j_call: TRBJ1-4
d_call: .
v_call: TRBV3-1
cdr3_length: 14
clone_size: many
cdr3_aa: CASSPPEPQEKLFF
cdr3_nt: TGTGCCAGCAGCCCCCCGGAACCACAGGAAAAACTGTTTTTT

j_call: TRBJ2-3
d_call: TRBD2
v_call: TRBV2
cdr3_length: 14
clone_size: .
cdr3_aa: CASSQSGRGDTQYF
cdr3_nt: TGTGCCAGCAGCCAAAGCGGGAGGGGAGATACGCAGTATTTT

j_call: TRBJ2-2
d_call: .
v_call: TRBV3-1
cdr3_length: 13
clone_size: many
cdr3_aa: CASFERYTGELFF
cdr3_nt: TGTGCCAGCTTCGAGCGGTACACCGGGGAGCTGTTTTTT

j_call: TRBJ1-3
d_call: TRBD1
v_call: TRBV3-1
cdr3_length: 14
clone_size: many
cdr3_aa: CASSQGQGGNTIYF
cdr3_nt: TGTGCCAGCAGCCAGGGACAGGGTGGAAACACCATATATTTT

j_call: TRBJ2-1
d_call: .
v_call: TRBV7-9
cdr3_length: 15
clone_size: .
cdr3_aa: CASSFGTGSYNEQFF
cdr3_nt: TGTGCCAGCAGCTTCGGGACTGGCTCCTACAATGAGCAGTTCTTC